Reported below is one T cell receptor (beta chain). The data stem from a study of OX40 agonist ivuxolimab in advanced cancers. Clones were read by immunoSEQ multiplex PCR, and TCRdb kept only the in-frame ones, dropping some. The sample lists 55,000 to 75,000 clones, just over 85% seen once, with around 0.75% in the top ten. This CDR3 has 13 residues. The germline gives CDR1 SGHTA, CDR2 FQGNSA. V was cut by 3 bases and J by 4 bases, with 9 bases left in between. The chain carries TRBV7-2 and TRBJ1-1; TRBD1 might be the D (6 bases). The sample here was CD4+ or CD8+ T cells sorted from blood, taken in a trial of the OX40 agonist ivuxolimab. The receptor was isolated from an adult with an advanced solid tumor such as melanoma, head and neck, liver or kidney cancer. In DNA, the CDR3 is TGTGCCAGCAGCTTCGACAGGACCACTGAAGCTTTCTTT. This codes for CASSFDRTTEAFF. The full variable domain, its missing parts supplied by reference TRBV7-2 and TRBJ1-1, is GAGVSQSPSNKVTEKGKDVELRCDPISGHTALYWYRQSLGQGLEFLIYFQGNSAPDKSGLPSDRFSAERTGGSVSTLTIQRTQQEDSAVYLCASSFDRTTEAFFGQGTRLTVV.